The 29 T cell receptor beta chains in this list originate from one sample, sequenced in a study of T cell clonotyping in hematopoietic cell transplantation. Produced via immunoSEQ multiplex PCR; TCRdb's table is partial and in-frame only. The sample lists roughly 5,300 clones; around 76% were seen once. The specimen was peripheral blood mononuclear cells, collected 100 days after allogeneic stem cell transplant. The receptors shown here come from a male patient aged 55 to 70 who had an allogeneic stem cell transplant, so T cells may come from the graft donor. Some clones in this sample may be carry-over from other donors' samples.

This clone was found once. V is TRBV5-6 and J is TRBJ2-1; no clear D gene. The CDR3 runs to 13 residues. V lost 7 bases to trimming and J lost 6 bases, with 14 bases between them. CDR1 is SGHDT and CDR2 is YYEEEE in the germline V gene. DNA of the CDR3: TGTGCCAGCTCAAAAGGAACACTCAATGAGCAGTTCTTC. Its translation: CASSKGTLNEQFF.

The chain is built from TRBV12-2 and TRBJ1-4; the table's D call of TRBD1 was not tested on the DNA. TRBV12-2 is tagged as a pseudogene. The CDR3 has 17 amino acids. DNA of the CDR3: TGTGCAAGTCGCTTACGCGGGACAGGGAATCATAATGAAAAACTGTTTTTT. Translating it yields CASRLRGTGNHNEKLFF.

The chain carries TRBV5-8 and TRBJ1-5; D perhaps matches TRBD1 (5 bases). The V gene lost 4 bases and the J gene lost 1 base, with 9 bases spanning the gap. The CDR3 is 14 amino acids. Germline V gives CDR1 SGHTS, CDR2 YDEGEE. The CDR3 reads CASSRWDSNQPQHF. The CDR3 DNA is TGTGCCAGCAGCCGATGGGACAGCAATCAGCCCCAGCATTTT.

The chain employs TRBV28 and TRBJ1-6; D not resolved. Trimming took 6 bases from V and 8 from J, leaving 11 bases between them. From germline, CDR1 is MDHEN and CDR2 SYDVKM. The CDR3 sequence is 13 residues long. The CDR3 sequence is CASSLPGDSPLHF. The CDR3 nucleotides are TGTGCCAGCAGCCTTCCGGGTGATTCACCCCTCCACTTT. The full variable domain, with the rest looked up from reference TRBV28 and TRBJ1-6, is DVKVTQSSRYLVKRTGEKVFLECVQDMDHENMFWYRQDPGLGLRLIYFSYDVKMKEKGDIPEGYSVSREKKERFSLILESASTNQTSMYLCASSLPGDSPLHFGNGTRLTVT.

This clone was counted a few times. The gene calls are TRBV5-1 and TRBJ1-1, with TRBD1 as a possible D gene (6 bases). The CDR3 has 13 residues. Trimming took 0 bases from V and 6 from J, leaving 9 bases between them. CDR1 and CDR2 (germline): SGHRS, YFSETQ. The CDR3 sequence is CASSLASGAEAFF. The CDR3 DNA follows: TGCGCCAGCAGCTTGGCCTCAGGGGCTGAAGCTTTCTTT.

The chain has TRBV5-5 and TRBJ2-5, with 7 bases fitting TRBD2. Losses at the gene ends were 4 bases for V and 5 bases for J; bases not matched to a gene: 14. This CDR3 contains 16 residues. Germline CDR1 is SGHKS and CDR2 is YYEKEE (reference sequence). In DNA, the CDR3 is TGTGCCAGCAGCCCTATGGGGAGGGGCGGAAGGGAGACCCAGTACTTC. Translating it yields CASSPMGRGGRETQYF. The full variable domain, in which reference TRBV5-5 and TRBJ2-5 provide the parts outside the CDR3, is DAGVTQSPTHLIKTRGQQVTLRCSPISGHKSVSWYQQVLGQGPQFIFQYYEKEERGRGNFPDRFSARQFPNYSSELNVNALLLGDSALYLCASSPMGRGGRETQYFGPGTRLLVL.

The chain uses TRBV4-1 and TRBJ2-1; 9 bases fit TRBD2. CDR1 is MGHRA and CDR2 is YSYEKL in the germline V gene. The CDR3 is 15 residues long. V lost 0 bases and J lost 8; bases outside the gene matches: 5. The CDR3 coding sequence is TGCGCCAGCAGCCAAGAAGTACTAGCGGGCTATGAGCAGTTCTTC. It specifies CASSQEVLAGYEQFF.

The genes are TRBV9 and TRBJ2-1, with a tentative D call TRBD1 (5 bases). V was clipped by 2 bases and J by 3 bases, with 6 bases between them. Germline lookup yields CDR1 SGDLS and CDR2 YYNGEE. This CDR3 has 13 amino acids. The CDR3 sequence: CASSVDSYNEQFF. As DNA, the CDR3 is TGTGCCAGCAGCGTTGACAGCTACAATGAGCAGTTCTTC.

Only a few counts were recorded for this clone. This rearrangement joins TRBV5-1 to TRBJ2-7; TRBD1 might be the D (6 bases). Trimming took off 2 bases at V and 4 bases at J, with 13 bases between the two ends. The CDR3 has 14 residues. The germline V gene encodes CDR1 SGHRS and CDR2 YFSETQ. Here the CDR3 DNA reads TGCGCCAGCAGCTTAACCGAGGACAGTTACGAGCAGTACTTC. Translating gives CASSLTEDSYEQYF.

V gene TRBV6-6 combines with J gene TRBJ2-5; TRBD1 aligns across 8 bases. The CDR3 is made up of 12 amino acids. V gave up 6 bases and J gave up 4 bases; unmatched junction bases: 1. Germline CDR1 MNHNY, CDR2 SVGAGI (reference sequence). The CDR3 here is CASRQGGETQYF. CDR3 bases: TGTGCCAGCAGACAGGGGGGAGAGACCCAGTACTTC.

The rearrangement uses TRBV28 and TRBJ2-7, with a possible D match to TRBD2 (6 bases). Trimming cost V 4 bases and J 5 bases, with 24 bases left between them. The CDR3 extends over 17 amino acids. Germline CDR1 and CDR2: MDHEN and SYDVKM. DNA for the CDR3: TGTGCCAGCAGTTCGGGGGTCAAGCGAACCACTTTCAACGAGCAGTACTTC. It encodes CASSSGVKRTTFNEQYF. The variable domain in full, completed from reference TRBV28 and TRBJ2-7, reads DVKVTQSSRYLVKRTGEKVFLECVQDMDHENMFWYRQDPGLGLRLIYFSYDVKMKEKGDIPEGYSVSREKKERFSLILESASTNQTSMYLCASSSGVKRTTFNEQYFGPGTRLTVT.

This clone was seen more than once but under ten times. The chain recombines TRBV6-1 with TRBJ2-3, with 7 bases fitting TRBD1. The germline gives CDR1 MNHNS, CDR2 SASEGT. CDR3 length: 13 amino acids. After removal of 4 bases from V and 5 bases from J, the junction contained 3 bases not matched to a gene. The CDR3 loop is CASSAQGVDTQYF. The CDR3 coding sequence is TGTGCCAGCAGTGCCCAGGGGGTAGATACGCAGTATTTT.

This chain joins TRBV5-1 and TRBJ1-1, with TRBD1 matching over 9 bases. V trimming: 4 bases; J trimming: 4 bases; junction bases outside the gene matches: 11. From germline, CDR1 is SGHRS and CDR2 YFSETQ. The CDR3 is 16 residues long. CDR3 amino acids: CASSLRGDRVGTEAFF. The CDR3 DNA reads as TGCGCCAGCAGCCTTCGGGGGGACAGGGTCGGCACTGAAGCTTTCTTT.

This clone was observed a handful of times. The CDR3 region is CASRRTSGTGELFF. CDR3 bases: TGTGCCAGCAGAAGAACTAGCGGGACCGGGGAGCTGTTTTTT. This sequence joins TRBV28 and TRBJ2-2, with 9 nucleotides matching TRBD2. The CDR3 extends over 14 amino acids. The germline CDR1 and CDR2 sequences are MDHEN and SYDVKM. Germline trimming cut 6 bases from V and 5 bases from J; bases unmatched to any gene: 4.

V usage is TRBV7-2 and J usage is TRBJ2-7, with 8 bases identical to TRBD2. Germline CDR1 SGHTA, CDR2 FQGNSA. This CDR3 comprises 15 residues. V trimming: 5 bases; J trimming: 3 bases; junction bases outside the gene matches: 9. The CDR3 coding sequence is TGTGCCAGCAGCGTACTAGCGGCTTCTTACTACGAGCAGTACTTC. Translating it yields CASSVLAASYYEQYF.

This clone was recorded a few times. V and J are TRBV7-2 and TRBJ2-7, with TRBD1 matching over 8 bases. The V gene's germline CDR1 is SGHTA and CDR2 FQGNSA. This CDR3 is 18 amino acids long. V was clipped by 7 bases and J by 2 bases; unmatched bases: 19. CDR3 residues: CASTSRGPMVGGAYEQYF. Written as DNA, the CDR3 is TGTGCCAGCACCTCCAGGGGGCCTATGGTAGGTGGGGCCTACGAGCAGTACTTC.

The gene calls are TRBV2 and TRBJ2-1; TRBD2 might be the D (6 bases). V was clipped by 1 base and J by 4 bases, with 14 bases between them. From germline, CDR1 is SNHLY and CDR2 FYNNEI. CDR3 length: 16 amino acids. CDR3 DNA sequence: TGTGCCAGCAGTGAAGAAAGAACGGGAGAATACAATGAGCAGTTCTTC. Translation: CASSEERTGEYNEQFF. Filled out from reference TRBV2 and TRBJ2-1, the complete variable domain reads EPEVTQTPSHQVTQMGQEVILRCVPISNHLYFYWYRQILGQKVEFLVSFYNNEISEKSEIFDDQFSVERPDGSNFTLKIRSTKLEDSAMYFCASSEERTGEYNEQFFGPGTRLTVL.

This clone came up a few times. Other DNA sequences in this sample translate to the same CDR3. The rearrangement joins TRBV2 to TRBJ2-7; 12 positions match TRBD2. The CDR3 loop spans 13 amino acids. Looked up from germline, CDR1 is SNHLY and CDR2 is FYNNEI. The V gene end was trimmed by 8 bases and the J gene end by 3 bases; junction bases not matched to a gene: 2. Here the CDR3 reads CASGLAGNYEQYF. CDR3 in DNA: TGTGCCAGCGGACTAGCGGGAAACTACGAGCAGTACTTC.

The rearrangement links TRBV11-2 to TRBJ2-1; D unclear. Trimming took off 1 base at V and 10 bases at J, with 8 bases between the two ends. The CDR3 spans 12 residues. Germline CDR1 reads SGHAT; CDR2 reads FQNNGV. CDR3 region: CASSLGVYEQFF. Here the CDR3 DNA reads TGTGCCAGCAGCTTAGGGGTATACGAGCAGTTCTTC.

The CDR3 is CASRLAGGTDTQYF. The CDR3 DNA is TGTGCCAGCAGACTAGCGGGGGGCACAGATACGCAGTATTTT. The chain couples TRBV2 to TRBJ2-3; 11 bases line up with TRBD2. CDR3 length equals 14 residues. V lost 6 bases to trimming and J lost 1 base; unmatched junction nucleotides: 0. The germline gives CDR1 SNHLY, CDR2 FYNNEI. Supplemented by reference TRBV2 and TRBJ2-3, the full variable domain reads EPEVTQTPSHQVTQMGQEVILRCVPISNHLYFYWYRQILGQKVEFLVSFYNNEISEKSEIFDDQFSVERPDGSNFTLKIRSTKLEDSAMYFCASRLAGGTDTQYFGPGTRLTVL.

The V gene is TRBV30, the J gene TRBJ2-3; either TRBD1 or TRBD2 may supply D (6 bases each). The length of the CDR3 is 14 residues. The germline CDR1 and CDR2 sequences are GTSNPN and SVGIG (reference sequence). The ends were cut back, 4 bases at V and 6 bases at J, with 17 bases in the middle. The CDR3 here is CAWIGGRRGDTQYF. DNA of the CDR3: TGTGCCTGGATCGGGGGCAGGAGAGGGGATACGCAGTATTTT.

The V call is TRBV6-5, the J call TRBJ1-1, with D perhaps TRBD1 (5 bases). V was cut by 6 bases and J by 2 bases, with 10 bases left in between. Germline V gene lookup returns CDR1 MNHEY and CDR2 SVGAGI. The CDR3 sequence is 13 residues long. The DNA of the CDR3 is TGTGCCAGCAGGTTCGGGGGAAACACTGAAGCTTTCTTT. As protein: CASRFGGNTEAFF.

This chain connects TRBV7-2 to TRBJ2-7; 14 positions agree with TRBD2. V dropped 2 bases and J dropped 0; count of bases not matched to a gene: 9. Germline V CDR1 and CDR2: SGHTA, FQGNSA. The CDR3 is 19 amino acids. The CDR3 DNA sequence: TGTGCCAGCAGCTTAAGGTCGGGACTAGCGGGGGAGAGCTCCTACGAGCAGTACTTC. Translating gives CASSLRSGLAGESSYEQYF.

J is TRBJ1-1 and V is TRBV6-5; D might be TRBD1 (5 bases). There are 14 residues in the CDR3. CDR1 is MNHEY, CDR2 SVGAGI, per germline. V shed 8 bases and J shed 3 bases, with 16 bases lying between them. The CDR3 bases are TGTGCCAGCTGGGGACGGCAGCTGGACACTGAAGCTTTCTTT. It yields the protein CASWGRQLDTEAFF.

The chain links TRBV28 to TRBJ1-2; TRBD1 matches at 8 bases. The CDR3 consists of 14 residues. The junction had 11 bases not matched to a gene; V was cut back by 10 bases and J by 4 bases. Germline V gene sequence: CDR1 MDHEN, CDR2 SYDVKM. The CDR3 DNA reads as TGTGCCACCCGGACAGGGAATACTCTCTATGGCTACACCTTC. The encoded protein is CATRTGNTLYGYTF.

This chain connects TRBV4-1 to TRBJ2-7; a possible D gene is TRBD2 (6 bases). This CDR3 is 16 amino acids long. Trimming shortened V by 0 bases and J by 7 bases, and 19 bases separated the two germline ends. Germline CDR1 reads MGHRA; CDR2 reads YSYEKL. In nucleotides, the CDR3 is TGCGCCAGCAGCCAAGATCCGGAGGGTGGCCGGGAGGAGCAGTACTTC. Translating gives CASSQDPEGGREEQYF.

The chain combines TRBV5-5 with TRBJ2-7, with D possibly TRBD1 on 6 matching bases. This CDR3 comprises 14 residues. Trimming cost V 0 bases and J 6 bases, with 13 bases left between them. Germline loops: CDR1 SGHKS, CDR2 YYEKEE (reference sequence). The DNA for the CDR3 is TGTGCCAGCAGCTTGGCCGGACTCAGGGGCGAGCAGTACTTC. As protein: CASSLAGLRGEQYF.

The genes are TRBV5-1 and TRBJ2-7, with TRBD2 identical over 7 bases. Germline loops: CDR1 SGHRS, CDR2 YFSETQ. This CDR3 has 15 residues. J was trimmed by 3 bases and V by 4 bases; bases with no gene match: 10. In DNA, the CDR3 is TGCGCCAGCAGCAACATGTGGGAGGGGAACTACGAGCAGTACTTC. This codes for CASSNMWEGNYEQYF.

J is TRBJ1-6 and V is TRBV30; D is uncertain. The V and J ends lost 7 bases and 0 bases respectively, with 13 bases between them. The CDR3 covers 15 residues. The V gene's germline CDR1 is GTSNPN and CDR2 SVGIG (reference sequence). The CDR3 protein is CAYRRRSSYNSPLHF. The CDR3 DNA is TGTGCCTACCGACGGAGGAGCTCCTATAATTCACCCCTCCACTTT. Based on the CDR3 plus reference TRBV30 and TRBJ1-6, the full variable domain is SQTIHQWPATLVQPVGSPLSLECTVEGTSNPNLYWYRQAAGRGLQLLFYSVGIGQISSEVPQNLSASRPQDRQFILSSKKLLLSDSGFYLCAYRRRSSYNSPLHFGNGTRLTVT.